These 15 T cell receptor beta chains came from one sample sequenced in a study of blood T cell repertoires in COVID-19. The data were produced by immunoSEQ multiplex PCR, yet TCRdb's version contains in-frame clones alone and is incomplete. The sample lists some 350,000 clones, more than 80% seen once, with about 2.9% in the top ten. The source material was peripheral blood. These receptors were collected from a woman aged 25 to 39 with COVID-19, enrolled during active disease.

This rearrangement joins TRBV30 to TRBJ2-2, with 14 bases identical to TRBD2. V shed 2 bases, J shed 4 bases, and the junction held 3 bases outside the gene matches. The germline V gene has CDR1 GTSNPN and CDR2 SVGIG (reference sequence). The CDR3 is made up of 16 amino acids. Here the CDR3 reads CAWSLGLAGATGELFF. CDR3 nucleotide sequence: TGTGCCTGGAGTTTGGGACTAGCGGGAGCCACCGGGGAGCTGTTTTTT.

V gene TRBV5-1 combines with J gene TRBJ2-6; D might be TRBD1 (5 bases). Germline lookup yields CDR1 SGHRS and CDR2 YFSETQ. Trimming took off 1 base at V and 2 bases at J, with 10 bases between the two ends. The CDR3 totals 16 residues. The CDR3 nucleotides read TGCGCCAGCAGCTTGAGTGGGGCGCCTGGGGCCAACGTCCTGACTTTC. Translation: CASSLSGAPGANVLTF.

The chain is built from TRBV6-1 and TRBJ1-5, with no clear D. V was cut by 2 bases and J by 3 bases, with 8 bases left in between. The CDR3 is 14 amino acids. CDR1 and CDR2 (germline): MNHNS, SASEGT. CDR3 residues: CASSESPYNQPQHF. CDR3 DNA: TGTGCCAGCAGTGAATCTCCGTACAATCAGCCCCAGCATTTT.

The chain couples TRBV10-3 to TRBJ2-1; 8 bases line up with TRBD2. The trim removed 8 bases at V and 0 bases at J, leaving 3 bases unmatched. This CDR3 has 14 residues. CDR1 ENHRY and CDR2 SYGVKD come from the germline V gene. CDR3 in amino acids: CAIQRESSYNEQFF. The CDR3 coding sequence is TGTGCCATCCAGCGGGAGAGCTCCTACAATGAGCAGTTCTTC.

J is TRBJ1-1 and V is TRBV7-8; D not certain. This CDR3 contains 14 residues. Deletions cut 4 bases from V and 9 bases from J, with 18 bases between. Germline lookup yields CDR1 SGHVS and CDR2 FQNEAQ. The CDR3 is CASSSPHEGGKAFF. In DNA, the CDR3 is TGTGCCAGCAGCTCTCCACATGAGGGTGGGAAAGCTTTCTTT.

The chain joins TRBV27 to TRBJ2-7; D ambiguous. V was clipped by 3 bases and J by 6 bases, with 18 bases between them. The germline gives CDR1 MNHEY, CDR2 SMNVEV (reference sequence). The CDR3 sequence is 15 residues long. CDR3: CASSFDRRSLGEQYV. In nucleotides, the CDR3 is TGTGCCAGCAGTTTCGACCGAAGGAGTTTGGGCGAGCAGTACGTC.

The V call is TRBV11-3, the J call TRBJ2-1; possible D gene TRBD2, 7 bases. The CDR3 loop spans 16 amino acids. Trimming shortened V by 2 bases and J by 9 bases, and 20 bases separated the two germline ends. CDR1 is SGHNT, CDR2 YENEEA, per germline. The CDR3, as DNA: TGTGCCAGCAGCTTAAGAGGGGGGGCAGGGCAGTCTGAGCAGTTCTTC. This encodes CASSLRGGAGQSEQFF.

V gene TRBV2 combines with J gene TRBJ2-1; D not resolved. Between the trimmed V and J ends, which lost 7 bases and 0 bases, there was a span of 10 bases. This CDR3 spans 14 amino acids. Germline V lookup: CDR1 SNHLY, CDR2 FYNNEI. DNA of the CDR3: TGTGCCAGCACTAGTTCGAACTCCTACAATGAGCAGTTCTTC. Amino acids: CASTSSNSYNEQFF. The entire variable domain, with the rest obtained from reference TRBV2 and TRBJ2-1, is as follows: EPEVTQTPSHQVTQMGQEVILRCVPISNHLYFYWYRQILGQKVEFLVSFYNNEISEKSEIFDDQFSVERPDGSNFTLKIRSTKLEDSAMYFCASTSSNSYNEQFFGPGTRLTVL.

The rearrangement joins TRBV4-3 to TRBJ1-4; D might be TRBD1 (6 bases). V was pared by 2 bases and J by 8 bases, with 21 bases between. The germline V gene encodes CDR1 LGHNA and CDR2 YSLEER. This CDR3 is built from 17 residues. The CDR3 loop is CASSQNPLGGEYEKLFF. The DNA of the CDR3 is TGCGCCAGCAGCCAAAACCCTTTAGGGGGGGAATACGAAAAACTGTTTTTT.

The chain links TRBV6-2 or TRBV6-3 to TRBJ1-2; D unclear. In germline, CDR1 is MNHEY, CDR2 SVGEGT. Trimming took 2 bases from V and 4 from J, leaving 11 bases between them. This CDR3 comprises 14 residues. In DNA form, the CDR3 reads TGTGCCAGCAGTTACGGGGAGAGAGTCTATGGCTACACCTTC. Amino acids: CASSYGERVYGYTF.

This chain links TRBV7-2 with TRBJ2-1; TRBD2 matches 12 bases. Trimming cost V 1 base and J 0 bases; bases outside gene matches: 4. Germline CDR1 and CDR2: SGHTA and FQGNSA. The CDR3 loop spans 18 amino acids. The CDR3 sequence is CASSLGLAGGSSYNEQFF. In DNA, the CDR3 is TGTGCCAGCAGCTTAGGGCTAGCGGGAGGGAGCTCCTACAATGAGCAGTTCTTC.

This clone was seen once. The rearrangement joins TRBV19 to TRBJ2-2; D remains ambiguous. Germline CDR1 LNHDA, CDR2 SQIVND (reference sequence). The CDR3 is made up of 15 amino acids. Between the trimmed V and J ends, which lost 3 bases and 5 bases, there was a span of 13 bases. CDR3 DNA sequence: TGTGCCAGTAGTATTAGAGAACCTAATACCGGGGAGCTGTTTTTT. Translating it yields CASSIREPNTGELFF.

V gene TRBV5-1 combines with J gene TRBJ1-2, with D maybe TRBD1 (6 bases). CDR3 length: 15 residues. CDR1 is SGHRS, CDR2 YFSETQ, per germline. V lost 3 bases to trimming and J lost 2 bases, with 14 bases between them. The CDR3 protein is CASSWVGQGNYGYTF. For the CDR3, the DNA is TGCGCCAGCAGCTGGGTGGGGCAGGGGAACTATGGCTACACCTTC.

The chain joins TRBV19 to TRBJ2-1; maybe TRBD2 (5 bases). The V end was cut by 3 bases, the J end by 9 bases, with 6 bases between. The germline V gene encodes CDR1 LNHDA and CDR2 SQIVND (reference sequence). CDR3 length: 11 amino acids. The CDR3 coding sequence is TGTGCCAGTAGTATTGAGGGTGAGCAGTTCTTC. Translating it yields CASSIEGEQFF.

The CDR3 coding sequence is TGTGCCAGCAGCCTAAAGGACAGGGGGCTGGTTGAGCAGTACTTC. It encodes CASSLKDRGLVEQYF. The chain has TRBV21-1 and TRBJ2-7; the table calls TRBD1, which could not be checked here. TRBV21-1 is tagged as a pseudogene. This CDR3 is built from 15 residues.